This is a list of T cell receptor beta chains from one sample in a study of blood T cell repertoires in COVID-19. Here immunoSEQ multiplex PCR was the method, and the copy in TCRdb shows in-frame clones only, minus some. The data show some 320,000 clones, roughly 91% seen once. The specimen sequenced was peripheral blood. Receptor source: a woman aged 25 to 45 with COVID-19, enrolled during active disease. Both conserved end residues are part of each CDR3. A D gene is named only where the DNA matches it firmly. Clone size is not always given. Where it is, it says once, few, many or a class for expanded clones.

DNA: TGTGCCAGCTCATCAGGGCTGGAGACCCAGTACTTC; CDR3: CASSSGLETQYF; J: TRBJ2-5; V: TRBV6-5; size: -; D: -
DNA: TGTGCCAGCAGCAATAGCGGGGGGGCGGACGAGCAGTTCTTC; CDR3: CASSNSGGADEQFF; J: TRBJ2-1; V: TRBV7-9; size: -; D: TRBD2
DNA: TGTGCCAGTAGTGCCCTCGACCGGGACTGGATTAGGTCGGCCCTCCACTTT; CDR3: CASSALDRDWIRSALHF; J: TRBJ1-6; V: TRBV19; size: -; D: -
DNA: TGTGCCAGCAGCTTCCTAGCGGGGGGGTCAGATACGCAGTATTTT; CDR3: CASSFLAGGSDTQYF; J: TRBJ2-3; V: TRBV13; size: once; D: TRBD2
DNA: TGTGCCACCGGGACAGCCTCTGGAAACACCATATATTTT; CDR3: CATGTASGNTIYF; J: TRBJ1-3; V: TRBV6-5; size: -; D: TRBD1
DNA: TGTGCCAGCAGCTTGAATCGCGGACAGTCCAGGGAGACCCAGTACTTC; CDR3: CASSLNRGQSRETQYF; J: TRBJ2-5; V: TRBV5-4; size: -; D: -
DNA: TGTGCCTGGAATTGGGACAGGGCGACTGAAGCTTTCTTT; CDR3: CAWNWDRATEAFF; J: TRBJ1-1; V: TRBV30; size: -; D: TRBD1
DNA: TGTGCCAGCAGTTACTCGAGGACTTCAAACACTGAAGCTTTCTTT; CDR3: CASSYSRTSNTEAFF; J: TRBJ1-1; V: TRBV6-5; size: -; D: -
DNA: TGTGCCAGCAGCCCACAGGGGGCTGAAGCTTTCTTT; CDR3: CASSPQGAEAFF; J: TRBJ1-1; V: TRBV6-5; size: -; D: TRBD1
DNA: TGCGCCAGCAGCCCACTCTGGAGGAACACCATATATTTT; CDR3: CASSPLWRNTIYF; J: TRBJ1-3; V: TRBV5-1; size: -; D: -
DNA: TGTGCCAGCCACTGGACTAGCGGGGACCCGGGTTATGATACGCAGTATTTT; CDR3: CASHWTSGDPGYDTQYF; J: TRBJ2-3; V: TRBV18; size: -; D: TRBD2
DNA: TGTGCCAGTCTACTAACTGATAGCGGGGGGCTAAATAAAAAGACCCAGTACTTC; CDR3: CASLLTDSGGLNKKTQYF; J: TRBJ2-5; V: TRBV3-1/TRBV3-2; size: once; D: TRBD2
DNA: TGTGCCAGCAGTTTGCGGGCCCGGAGAAATTCACCCCTCCACTTT; CDR3: CASSLRARRNSPLHF; J: TRBJ1-6; V: TRBV28; size: -; D: -
DNA: TGTGCCAGCAGCTTTGGGGCCGGGGGACTAGCTCACAATGAGCAGTTCTTC; CDR3: CASSFGAGGLAHNEQFF; J: TRBJ2-1; V: TRBV11-2; size: once; D: TRBD2
DNA: TGTGCCAGTAGTAACGGAGGGACTGGAAACACCATATATTTT; CDR3: CASSNGGTGNTIYF; J: TRBJ1-3; V: TRBV19; size: -; D: -
DNA: TGTGCCAGCAGCTTAGGGTGGGCGGGACTAGGCACAGATACGCAGTATTTT; CDR3: CASSLGWAGLGTDTQYF; J: TRBJ2-3; V: TRBV7-2; size: few; D: TRBD2
DNA: TGTGCCAGTAGTGCCTCTGTGTGGGCCACTCAGGAAAAACTGTTTTTT; CDR3: CASSASVWATQEKLFF; J: TRBJ1-4; V: TRBV19; size: -; D: -
DNA: TGTGCCAGCAGCCAGGGACAGTGGCCCCAGCATTTT; CDR3: CASSQGQWPQHF; J: TRBJ1-5; V: TRBV3-1/TRBV3-2; size: -; D: TRBD1
DNA: TGTGCCAGCTCCAGGGGGGGCAATCAGCCCCAGCATTTT; CDR3: CASSRGGNQPQHF; J: TRBJ1-5; V: TRBV5-6; size: once; D: TRBD1
DNA: TGTGCCAGCAGCCACATACGAGGAGACGAGCAGTACTTC; CDR3: CASSHIRGDEQYF; J: TRBJ2-7; V: TRBV3-1/TRBV3-2; size: -; D: -
DNA: TGCGCCAGCAGCCGCTCCGACAGGGCGGGGACCTCTGGGGGAAACACCATATATTTT; CDR3: CASSRSDRAGTSGGNTIYF; J: TRBJ1-3; V: TRBV4-1; size: once; D: TRBD1
DNA: TGTGCCAGCAGCGTAGTGGAGTCCGGGGAGCTGTTTTTT; CDR3: CASSVVESGELFF; J: TRBJ2-2; V: TRBV9; size: -; D: -
DNA: TGTGCCATCAGTGAGGGGACAGGGGGCCGTTACGAGCAGTACTTC; CDR3: CAISEGTGGRYEQYF; J: TRBJ2-7; V: TRBV10-3; size: -; D: TRBD1